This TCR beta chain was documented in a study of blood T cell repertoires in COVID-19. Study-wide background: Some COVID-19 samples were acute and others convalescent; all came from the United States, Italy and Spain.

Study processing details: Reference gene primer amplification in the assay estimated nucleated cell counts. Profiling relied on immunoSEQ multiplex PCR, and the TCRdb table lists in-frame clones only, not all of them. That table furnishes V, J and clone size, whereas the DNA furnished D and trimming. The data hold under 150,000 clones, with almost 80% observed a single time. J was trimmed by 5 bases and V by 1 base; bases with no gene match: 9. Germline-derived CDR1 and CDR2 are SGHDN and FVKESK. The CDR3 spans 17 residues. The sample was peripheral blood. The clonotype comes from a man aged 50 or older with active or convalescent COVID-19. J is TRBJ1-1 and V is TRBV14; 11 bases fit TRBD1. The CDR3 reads CASSQARTGGWVTEAFF. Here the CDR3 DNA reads TGTGCCAGCAGCCAAGCCCGGACAGGGGGCTGGGTTACTGAAGCTTTCTTT.